The 6 T cell receptor beta chains presented below share a single source sample, sequenced in a study of tumor and adjacent non-tumor tissue in lung cancer. A modified ARM-PCR protocol with three rounds of nested PCR amplified TCRbeta. TCRdb used MiXCR to reprocess the multiplex PCR reads, holding one entry per CDR3 protein. Of about 67,000 distinct CDR3 sequences listed, roughly 77% are singletons. RNA was extracted from bulk tissue without any cell sorting. More than 3 cm separated this lung sample from the edge of the tumor. Sequencing was done on a sample of distant non-tumor lung tissue. These receptors originate from a man aged 55-75 years with non-small cell lung cancer.

Concerning this clonotype: Mismatch with germline at one junction end may stem from a read error. The chain combines TRBV5-6 with TRBJ2-5; D is unclear. The germline V gene encodes CDR1 SGHDT and CDR2 YYEEEE. The CDR3 runs to 14 residues. The CDR3 DNA follows: TGTGCCAGCAGCTTGGCCACCCGAGAAGAGTCCCTGTTCTTC. Translated, it gives CASSLATREESLFF.

A note on this clonotype: This is likely a read error, given that the CDR3 carries no conserved phenylalanine or tryptophan at its end. The chain employs TRBV29-1 and TRBJ1-2; D ambiguous. The ends were cut back, 5 bases at V and 2 bases at J, with 9 bases in the middle. The CDR3 loop spans 12 amino acids. CDR1 is SQVTM, CDR2 ANQGSEA, per germline. This chain's CDR3 is CSVPSLNYGYTI. CDR3 in DNA: TGCAGCGTTCCGAGTCTGAACTATGGCTACACCATC.

This clonotype is labeled large. The chain combines TRBV6-5 with TRBJ1-2; 7 nucleotides line up with TRBD1. Germline V gene sequence: CDR1 MNHEY, CDR2 SVGAGI. Germline trimming cut 5 bases from V and 1 base from J; bases unmatched to any gene: 7. The CDR3 totals 15 residues. DNA for the CDR3: TGTGCCAGCAGTCGACAGGGTGGGAATAACTATGGCTACACCTTC. Protein: CASSRQGGNNYGYTF.

This clonotype was observed at least ten times. The genes are TRBV10-3 and TRBJ2-3; tentatively, D is TRBD2 (6 bases). V shed 6 bases and J shed 4 bases, with 17 bases lying between them. The CDR3 consists of 15 residues. CDR1 is ENHRY and CDR2 is SYGVKD in the germline V gene. The CDR3 is CAIREVGGSPDTQYF. The CDR3 DNA reads TGTGCCATCAGGGAAGTGGGGGGTTCCCCAGATACGCAGTATTTT.

V is TRBV6-2 or TRBV6-3 and J is TRBJ2-5; 8 positions agree with TRBD2. CDR1 and CDR2 from the germline V gene are MNHEY and SVGEGT. CDR3 length: 14 residues. The chain's CDR3 is CVNSQRGWSETQYF. The CDR3 DNA follows: TGTGTCAACAGCCAGCGGGGGTGGTCAGAGACCCAGTACTTC.

Details on this clonotype: A junction end diverges from the germline sequence, so it may reflect a read error. This chain uses TRBV6-5 with TRBJ2-4; weak D call: TRBD2 (5 bases). Per the germline V gene, CDR1 is MNHEY and CDR2 is SVGAGI. CDR3 length equals 17 residues. CDR3 in DNA: TGTGCCAGCAGTTACTCTTCCTCCGATCTAGCCAAAAATATTCAGTACTTC. It specifies CASSYSSSDLAKNIQYF.